A selection of T cell receptor beta chains follows, all from one sample in a study of T-cell reconstitution after alpha-beta-depleted transplantation in children. Each CDR3 protein gets one entry after TCRdb re-called the PCR reads with MiXCR. The sample yields 190,000 or so distinct CDR3 sequences, about 6% seen once. The starting material was PBMCs, obtained before TCRalphabeta/CD19-depleted stem cell transplant. These TCRs come from a girl in the first two years of life with combined immunodeficiency, due to receive a stem cell transplant. Both conserved end residues are part of each CDR3. D genes are given only for firm matches. Only some rows state a clone size, as once, few, many or a class for expanded clones.

clone_size j_call v_call d_call cdr3_aa cdr3_nt
many TRBJ2-5 TRBV15 - CATSRDVQGQETQYF TGTGCCACCAGCAGAGATGTACAGGGCCAAGAGACCCAGTACTTC
many TRBJ1-1 TRBV4-2 - CASSQEQARNTEAFF TGTGCCAGCAGCCAGGAACAGGCTAGGAACACTGAAGCTTTCTTT
many TRBJ2-1 TRBV4-1 - CASGFTETYNEQFF TGCGCCAGCGGCTTCACGGAAACCTACAATGAGCAGTTCTTC
- TRBJ2-1 TRBV25-1 - CASSVTGLSEQFF TGTGCCAGCAGTGTAACAGGACTTAGTGAGCAGTTCTTC
many TRBJ1-5 TRBV4-1 - CASSQEWGLSYSNQPQHF TGCGCCAGCAGCCAAGAGTGGGGGCTATCTTATAGCAATCAGCCCCAGCATTTT
many TRBJ1-2 TRBV12-3/TRBV12-4 TRBD1 CASTQGAYGYTF TGTGCCAGCACCCAGGGGGCTTATGGCTACACCTTC
- TRBJ2-7 TRBV20-1 - CSVDGEWPYEQYF TGCAGTGTTGACGGCGAATGGCCCTACGAGCAGTACTTC
many TRBJ2-7 TRBV27 TRBD2 CASSPRTSGNEQYF TGTGCCAGCAGTCCTCGGACTAGCGGGAACGAGCAGTACTTC
- TRBJ1-5 TRBV28 - CASISRDTARNQPQHF TGTGCCAGCATTTCCCGGGACACCGCTCGGAATCAGCCCCAGCATTTT
many TRBJ2-7 TRBV20-1 TRBD1 CSAYTGEAYEQYF TGCAGTGCCTATACAGGGGAAGCCTACGAGCAGTACTTC
- TRBJ2-1 TRBV4-3 - CASSQPSDWSSYNEQFF TGCGCCAGCAGCCAACCTTCGGACTGGAGCTCCTACAATGAGCAGTTCTTC
many TRBJ1-2 TRBV12-3/TRBV12-4 - CASSHTGTYGYTF TGTGCCAGCAGTCACACCGGGACATATGGCTACACCTTC
many TRBJ1-1 TRBV29-1 - CSPSGEGRSEAFF TGCAGCCCCTCTGGGGAGGGTAGATCTGAAGCTTTCTTT
many TRBJ2-4 TRBV2 - CASSESGDSPKNIQYF TGTGCCAGCAGTGAAAGTGGGGACTCACCGAAAAACATTCAGTACTTC
many TRBJ2-7 TRBV29-1 TRBD2 CSVEGGLAGTPSHEQYF TGCAGCGTTGAAGGAGGACTAGCGGGTACCCCTTCCCACGAGCAGTACTTC
many TRBJ2-3 TRBV20-1 TRBD2 CSETLERGDTQYF TGCAGTGAAACCCTGGAGCGGGGAGATACGCAGTATTTT
many TRBJ2-7 TRBV20-1 - CSAQRGLRYEQYF TGCAGTGCACAAAGGGGACTGCGATACGAGCAGTACTTC
many TRBJ1-6 TRBV7-2 TRBD1 CASSRQGNNSPLHF TGTGCCAGCAGCCGACAGGGAAATAATTCACCCCTCCACTTT
many TRBJ1-2 TRBV7-2 - CASSLMQGGSYGYTF TGTGCCAGCAGCCTAATGCAGGGAGGAAGCTATGGCTACACCTTC
many TRBJ1-1 TRBV9 - CASSSPPQVEAFF TGTGCCAGCAGCTCCCCACCACAGGTGGAAGCTTTCTTT
many TRBJ1-1 TRBV9 - CASSPSEGEAFF TGTGCCAGCAGTCCCTCGGAAGGTGAAGCTTTCTTT
many TRBJ2-3 TRBV4-3 TRBD1 CASSQEGTASTDTQYF TGCGCCAGCAGCCAAGAGGGGACAGCTAGCACAGATACGCAGTATTTT
many TRBJ2-3 TRBV6-1 TRBD2 CASAGSGSTDTQYF TGTGCCAGCGCTGGTAGCGGGAGCACAGATACGCAGTATTTT
- TRBJ1-5 TRBV21-1 - CASSSGTTTGNQPQHF TGTGCCAGCAGCAGTGGGACCACGACGGGTAATCAGCCCCAGCATTTT
many TRBJ2-1 TRBV12-3/TRBV12-4 - CASGATQQGEQFF TGTGCCAGCGGGGCTACCCAACAGGGTGAGCAGTTCTTC
- TRBJ1-1 TRBV10-3 - CACWGSMNTEAFF TGTGCCTGTTGGGGCTCCATGAACACTGAAGCTTTCTTT
- TRBJ1-2 TRBV4-3 - CASSQDPGSRPWNSGYTF TGCGCCAGCAGCCAAGATCCAGGGAGCCGACCCTGGAACTCTGGCTACACCTTC
many TRBJ2-7 TRBV4-3 - CASSQAHDSLYEQYF TGCGCCAGCAGCCAGGCTCACGACAGCCTCTACGAGCAGTACTTC
many TRBJ2-2 TRBV7-6 - CASSLIPGGTGELFF TGTGCCAGCAGCTTAATCCCCGGGGGCACCGGGGAGCTGTTTTTT
many TRBJ1-1 TRBV6-2/TRBV6-3 - CASSQRPGSMNTEAFF TGTGCCAGCAGCCAGAGGCCAGGGAGTATGAACACTGAAGCTTTCTTT
few TRBJ2-7 TRBV5-1 - CASSLVFGWEGGPYEQYF TGCGCCAGCAGCTTGGTTTTCGGCTGGGAGGGGGGCCCCTACGAGCAGTACTTC
many TRBJ1-2 TRBV20-1 - CSAREWKGNNYGYTF TGCAGTGCTAGAGAGTGGAAGGGGAACAACTATGGCTACACCTTC
many TRBJ2-3 TRBV4-3 - CASSQDMTDTQYF TGCGCCAGCAGCCAAGATATGACAGATACGCAGTATTTT
- TRBJ2-7 TRBV23-1 TRBD1 CASSHCGQGAHEQYF TGCGCCAGCAGTCATTGCGGACAGGGGGCCCACGAGCAGTACTTC
many TRBJ2-5 TRBV6-2/TRBV6-3 - CASSYVLQETQYF TGTGCCAGCAGTTACGTCCTCCAAGAGACCCAGTACTTC
many TRBJ2-3 TRBV7-9 TRBD2 CASSRLAGTTDTQYF TGTGCCAGCAGCCGGCTAGCGGGGACCACAGATACGCAGTATTTT
many TRBJ2-2 TRBV20-1 TRBD1 CSARDSDRETGELFF TGCAGTGCTAGAGATTCGGACAGGGAGACCGGGGAGCTGTTTTTT
many TRBJ2-1 TRBV3-1 TRBD2 CASSQALEGSGGITGEQFF TGTGCCAGCAGCCAAGCCTTGGAGGGTAGCGGGGGTATTACGGGTGAGCAGTTCTTC
many TRBJ1-5 TRBV7-8 - CASSLLRGLNQPQHF TGTGCCAGCAGCTTATTGAGGGGCCTGAATCAGCCCCAGCATTTT
many TRBJ2-5 TRBV5-1 - CASSDGTETQYF TGCGCCAGCAGCGACGGGACGGAGACCCAGTACTTC
many TRBJ1-1 TRBV29-1 - CSVGESGPEAFF TGCAGCGTTGGGGAGTCAGGTCCGGAAGCTTTCTTT
many TRBJ1-2 TRBV29-1 - CSVESEFNGYTF TGCAGCGTTGAATCGGAGTTCAATGGCTACACCTTC
many TRBJ1-1 TRBV7-6 - CASSFSPFRGAFF TGTGCCAGCAGTTTCAGTCCTTTTCGGGGAGCTTTCTTT
- TRBJ2-7 TRBV23-1 TRBD1 CASRNLGGTGFCYEQYF TGCGCCAGCAGAAATCTCGGGGGGACAGGGTTTTGCTACGAGCAGTACTTC
many TRBJ2-4 TRBV15 - CATSATGLYIQYF TGTGCCACCAGCGCTACAGGGCTTTACATTCAGTACTTC
many TRBJ2-5 TRBV29-1 - CSVGFLTEKTQYF TGCAGCGTTGGGTTCCTCACAGAAAAGACCCAGTACTTC
- TRBJ2-1 TRBV4-2 - CARGPGSGPYWGYNEQFF TGTGCCAGGGGCCCGGGGAGCGGGCCATACTGGGGCTACAATGAGCAGTTCTTC
few TRBJ2-1 TRBV6-5 TRBD2 CASSTSGRYHNEQFF TGTGCCAGCAGTACGAGCGGGAGGTACCACAATGAGCAGTTCTTC
many TRBJ2-7 TRBV20-1 - CSASDSLEFLGEQYF TGCAGTGCTAGTGACAGTTTGGAGTTTTTGGGCGAGCAGTACTTC
many TRBJ2-1 TRBV4-3 TRBD2 CASSQDSGGYNEQFF TGCGCCAGCAGCCAAGATAGCGGGGGGTACAATGAGCAGTTCTTC
many TRBJ1-1 TRBV6-1 TRBD1 CASSEAGTGAEAFF TGTGCCAGCAGTGAAGCAGGGACAGGCGCTGAAGCTTTCTTT
many TRBJ2-1 TRBV14 - CASSQVEASSYNEQFF TGTGCCAGCAGCCAAGTGGAGGCAAGCTCCTACAATGAGCAGTTCTTC